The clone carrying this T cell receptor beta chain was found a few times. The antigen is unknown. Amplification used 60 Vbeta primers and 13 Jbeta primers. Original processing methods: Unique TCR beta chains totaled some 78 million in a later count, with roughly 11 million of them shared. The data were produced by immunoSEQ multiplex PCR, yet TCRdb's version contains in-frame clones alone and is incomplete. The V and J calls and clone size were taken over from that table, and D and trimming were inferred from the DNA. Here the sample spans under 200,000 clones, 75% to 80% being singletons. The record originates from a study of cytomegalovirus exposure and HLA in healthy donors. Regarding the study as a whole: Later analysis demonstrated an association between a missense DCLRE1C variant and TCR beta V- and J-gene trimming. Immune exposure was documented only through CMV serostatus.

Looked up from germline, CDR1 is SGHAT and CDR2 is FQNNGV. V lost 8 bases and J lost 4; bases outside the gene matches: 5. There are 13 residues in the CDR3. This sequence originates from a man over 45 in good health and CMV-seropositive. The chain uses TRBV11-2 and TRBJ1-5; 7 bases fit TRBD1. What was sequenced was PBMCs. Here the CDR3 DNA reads TGTGCCAGCGGCCGGGACAGAAATCAGCCCCAGCATTTT. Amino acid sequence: CASGRDRNQPQHF.